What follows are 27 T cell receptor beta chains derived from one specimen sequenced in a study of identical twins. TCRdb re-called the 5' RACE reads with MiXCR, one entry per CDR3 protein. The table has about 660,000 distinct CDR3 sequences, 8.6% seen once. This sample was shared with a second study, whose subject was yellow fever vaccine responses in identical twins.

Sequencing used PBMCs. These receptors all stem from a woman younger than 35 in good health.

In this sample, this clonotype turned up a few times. The CDR3 region has the DNA TGCGCCAGCAGCGTCCGGGACACGGCGTTTGCTGGGGCCAACGTCCTGACTTTC. Amino acids: CASSVRDTAFAGANVLTF. The V and J genes are TRBV5-1 and TRBJ2-6; possible D gene TRBD1, 6 bases. This CDR3 comprises 18 residues. Trimming pared 4 bases from V and 2 bases from J, leaving 19 bases between. Per germline, CDR1 SGHRS and CDR2 YFSETQ.

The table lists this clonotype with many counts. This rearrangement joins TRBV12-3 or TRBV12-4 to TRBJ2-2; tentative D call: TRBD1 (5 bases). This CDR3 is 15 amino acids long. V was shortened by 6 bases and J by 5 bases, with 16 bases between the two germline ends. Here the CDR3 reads CASRLRGLVTGELFF. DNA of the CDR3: TGTGCCAGCAGACTTAGGGGATTGGTAACCGGGGAGCTGTTTTTT.

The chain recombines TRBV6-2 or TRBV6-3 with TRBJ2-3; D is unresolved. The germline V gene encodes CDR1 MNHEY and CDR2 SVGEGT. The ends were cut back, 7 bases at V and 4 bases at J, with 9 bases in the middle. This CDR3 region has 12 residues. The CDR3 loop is CASTYRADTQYF. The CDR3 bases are TGTGCCAGCACCTACCGGGCAGATACGCAGTATTTT.

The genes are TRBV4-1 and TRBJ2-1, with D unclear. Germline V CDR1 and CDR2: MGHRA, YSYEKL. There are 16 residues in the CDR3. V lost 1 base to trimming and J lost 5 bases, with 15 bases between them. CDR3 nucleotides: TGCGCCAGCAGCCAAGGTCCGGTTGAGGCCCACAATGAGCAGTTCTTC. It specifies CASSQGPVEAHNEQFF.

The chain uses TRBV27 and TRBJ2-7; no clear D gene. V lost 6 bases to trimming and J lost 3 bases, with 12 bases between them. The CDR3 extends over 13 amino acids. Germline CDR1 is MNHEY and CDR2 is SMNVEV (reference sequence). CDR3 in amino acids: CASRRQDHYEQYF. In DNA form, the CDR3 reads TGTGCCAGCAGACGACAAGACCACTACGAGCAGTACTTC.

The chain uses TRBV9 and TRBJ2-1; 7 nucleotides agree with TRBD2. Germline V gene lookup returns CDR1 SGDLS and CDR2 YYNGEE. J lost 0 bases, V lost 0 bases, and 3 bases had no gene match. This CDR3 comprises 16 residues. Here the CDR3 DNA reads TGTGCCAGCAGCGTAGGAGCGGGGAGCTCCTACAATGAGCAGTTCTTC. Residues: CASSVGAGSSYNEQFF.

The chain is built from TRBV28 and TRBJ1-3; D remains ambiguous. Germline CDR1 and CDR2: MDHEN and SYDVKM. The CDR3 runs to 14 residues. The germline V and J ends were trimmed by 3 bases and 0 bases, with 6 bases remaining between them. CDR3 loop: CASSFGSSGNTIYF. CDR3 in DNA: TGTGCCAGCAGTTTTGGCAGCTCTGGAAACACCATATATTTT.

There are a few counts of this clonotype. The CDR3 DNA reads TGTGCCAGCAGCACGAGCGGGGGGGGTAGCGGGACCCAGTACTTC. Residues: CASSTSGGGSGTQYF. This sequence joins TRBV3-1 and TRBJ2-5; 10 bases match TRBD2. Germline V gene sequence: CDR1 LGHDT, CDR2 YNNKEL (reference sequence). With 5 bases clipped from V and 7 bases from J, the junction kept 10 bases outside the gene matches. The CDR3 runs to 15 residues.

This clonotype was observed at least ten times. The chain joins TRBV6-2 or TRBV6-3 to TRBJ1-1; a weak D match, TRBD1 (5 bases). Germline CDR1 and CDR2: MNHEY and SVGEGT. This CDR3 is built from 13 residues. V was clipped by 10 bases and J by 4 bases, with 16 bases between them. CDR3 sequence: CATIPARGTEAFF. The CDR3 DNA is TGTGCCACTATTCCGGCGAGGGGCACTGAAGCTTTCTTT.

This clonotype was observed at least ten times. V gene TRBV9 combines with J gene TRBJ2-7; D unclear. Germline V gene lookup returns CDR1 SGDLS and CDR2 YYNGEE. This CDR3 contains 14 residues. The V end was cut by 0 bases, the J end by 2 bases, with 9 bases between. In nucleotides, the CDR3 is TGTGCCAGCAGCGTAGGAAGGAAACCCTACGAGCAGTACTTC. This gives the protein CASSVGRKPYEQYF.

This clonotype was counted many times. In DNA, the CDR3 is TGCGCCAGCAGCTCAGGGGCGGGCAATCAGCCCCAGCATTTT. Its translation: CASSSGAGNQPQHF. The rearrangement uses TRBV5-1 and TRBJ1-5; D is perhaps TRBD1 (6 bases). V was clipped by 3 bases and J by 2 bases, with 9 bases between them. CDR3 size: 14 residues. Germline V gives CDR1 SGHRS, CDR2 YFSETQ.

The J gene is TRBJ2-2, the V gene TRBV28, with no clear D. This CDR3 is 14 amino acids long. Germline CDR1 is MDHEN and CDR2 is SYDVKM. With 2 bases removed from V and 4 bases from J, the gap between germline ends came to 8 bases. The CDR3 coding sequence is TGTGCCAGCAGTTTACCAGTGGGCACCGGGGAGCTGTTTTTT. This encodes CASSLPVGTGELFF.

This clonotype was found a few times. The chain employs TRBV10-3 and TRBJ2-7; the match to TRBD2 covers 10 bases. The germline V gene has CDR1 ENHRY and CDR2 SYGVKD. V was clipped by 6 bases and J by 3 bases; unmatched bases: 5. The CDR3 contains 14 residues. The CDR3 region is CAIRDSGGSYEQYF. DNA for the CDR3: TGTGCCATCAGAGATAGCGGGGGGAGCTACGAGCAGTACTTC.

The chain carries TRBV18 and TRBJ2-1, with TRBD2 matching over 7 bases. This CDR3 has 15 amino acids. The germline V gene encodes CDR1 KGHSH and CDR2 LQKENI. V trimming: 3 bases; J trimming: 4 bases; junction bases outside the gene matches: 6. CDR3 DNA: TGTGCCAGCTCACCGGGTAGCGGGTTATACAATGAGCAGTTCTTC. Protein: CASSPGSGLYNEQFF.

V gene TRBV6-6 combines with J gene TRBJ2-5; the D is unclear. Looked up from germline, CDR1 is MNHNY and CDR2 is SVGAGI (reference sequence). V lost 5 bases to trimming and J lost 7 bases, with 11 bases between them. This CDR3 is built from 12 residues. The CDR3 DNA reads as TGTGCCAGCAGTCCCGTCCATGGGACCCAGTACTTC. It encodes CASSPVHGTQYF.

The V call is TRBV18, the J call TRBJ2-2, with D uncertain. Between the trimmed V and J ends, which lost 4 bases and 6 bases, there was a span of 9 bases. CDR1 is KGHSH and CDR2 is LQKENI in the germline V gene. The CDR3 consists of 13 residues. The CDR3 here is CASSRLAAGELFF. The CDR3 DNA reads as TGTGCCAGCTCACGTCTGGCTGCCGGGGAGCTGTTTTTT.

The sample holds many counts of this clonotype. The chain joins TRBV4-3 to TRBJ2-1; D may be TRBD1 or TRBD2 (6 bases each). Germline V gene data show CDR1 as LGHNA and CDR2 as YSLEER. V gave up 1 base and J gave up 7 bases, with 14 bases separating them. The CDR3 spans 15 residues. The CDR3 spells CASSQGGAVGNEQFF. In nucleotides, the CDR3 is TGCGCCAGCAGCCAAGGGGGGGCCGTAGGGAATGAGCAGTTCTTC.

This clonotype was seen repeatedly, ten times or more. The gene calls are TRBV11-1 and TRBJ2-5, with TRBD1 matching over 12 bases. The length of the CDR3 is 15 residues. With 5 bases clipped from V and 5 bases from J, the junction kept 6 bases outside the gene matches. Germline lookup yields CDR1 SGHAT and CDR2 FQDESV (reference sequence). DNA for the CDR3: TGTGCCAGCAGCCGTCCGGGACAGGGGGCCGAGACCCAGTACTTC. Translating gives CASSRPGQGAETQYF.

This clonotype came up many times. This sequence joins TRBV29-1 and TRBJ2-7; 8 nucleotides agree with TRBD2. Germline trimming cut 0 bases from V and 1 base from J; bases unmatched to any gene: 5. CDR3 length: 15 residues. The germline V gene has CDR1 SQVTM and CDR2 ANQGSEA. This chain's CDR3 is CSVEDPLAESYEQYF. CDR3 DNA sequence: TGCAGCGTTGAAGATCCACTAGCGGAGTCCTACGAGCAGTACTTC.

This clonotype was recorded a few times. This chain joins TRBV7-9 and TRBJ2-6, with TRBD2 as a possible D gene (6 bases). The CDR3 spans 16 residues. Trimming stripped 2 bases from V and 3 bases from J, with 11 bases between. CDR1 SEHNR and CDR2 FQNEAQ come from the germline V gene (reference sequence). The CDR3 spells CASSLRGGDGANVLTF. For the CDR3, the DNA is TGTGCCAGCAGCTTAAGGGGAGGAGATGGGGCCAACGTCCTGACTTTC.

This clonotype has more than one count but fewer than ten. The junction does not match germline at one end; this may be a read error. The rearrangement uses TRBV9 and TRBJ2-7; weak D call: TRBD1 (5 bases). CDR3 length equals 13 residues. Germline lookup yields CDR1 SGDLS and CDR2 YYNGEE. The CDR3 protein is CAGSVSSGNEQYF. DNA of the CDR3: TGTGCCGGCAGCGTAAGTTCAGGGAACGAGCAGTACTTC.

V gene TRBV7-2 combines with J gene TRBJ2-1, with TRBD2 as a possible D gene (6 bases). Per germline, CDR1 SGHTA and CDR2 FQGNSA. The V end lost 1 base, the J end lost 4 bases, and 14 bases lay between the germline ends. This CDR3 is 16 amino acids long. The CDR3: CASSLVVTSGYNEQFF. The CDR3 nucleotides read TGTGCCAGCAGCTTAGTTGTGACTAGTGGATACAATGAGCAGTTCTTC. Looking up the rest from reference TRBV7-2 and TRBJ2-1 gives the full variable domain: GAGVSQSPSNKVTEKGKDVELRCDPISGHTALYWYRQSLGQGLEFLIYFQGNSAPDKSGLPSDRFSAERTGGSVSTLTIQRTQQEDSAVYLCASSLVVTSGYNEQFFGPGTRLTVL.

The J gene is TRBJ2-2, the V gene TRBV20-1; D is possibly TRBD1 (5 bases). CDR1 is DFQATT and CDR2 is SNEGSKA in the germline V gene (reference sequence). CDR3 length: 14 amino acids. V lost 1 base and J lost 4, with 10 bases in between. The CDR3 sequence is CSARAGHSTGELFF. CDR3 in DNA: TGCAGTGCTAGAGCAGGACACTCCACCGGGGAGCTGTTTTTT.

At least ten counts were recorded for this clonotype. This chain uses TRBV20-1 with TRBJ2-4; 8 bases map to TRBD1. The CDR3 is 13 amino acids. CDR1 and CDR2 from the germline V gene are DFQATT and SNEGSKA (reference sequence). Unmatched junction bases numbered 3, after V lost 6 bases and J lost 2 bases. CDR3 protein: CSARQGTKNIQYF. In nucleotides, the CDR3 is TGCAGTGCGAGACAGGGGACCAAAAACATTCAGTACTTC.

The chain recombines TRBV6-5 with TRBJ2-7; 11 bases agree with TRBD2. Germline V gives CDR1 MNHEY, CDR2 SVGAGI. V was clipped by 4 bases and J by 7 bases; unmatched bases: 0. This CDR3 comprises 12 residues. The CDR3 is CASSSSGREQYF. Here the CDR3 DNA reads TGTGCCAGCAGTTCTAGCGGGAGGGAGCAGTACTTC.

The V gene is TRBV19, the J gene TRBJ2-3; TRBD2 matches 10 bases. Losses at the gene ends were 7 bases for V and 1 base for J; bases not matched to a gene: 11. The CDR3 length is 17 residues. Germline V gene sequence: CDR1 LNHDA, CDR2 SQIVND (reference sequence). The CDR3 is CASKKNPGLAGTDTQYF. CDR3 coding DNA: TGTGCCAGTAAGAAAAACCCTGGACTAGCGGGCACAGATACGCAGTATTTT.

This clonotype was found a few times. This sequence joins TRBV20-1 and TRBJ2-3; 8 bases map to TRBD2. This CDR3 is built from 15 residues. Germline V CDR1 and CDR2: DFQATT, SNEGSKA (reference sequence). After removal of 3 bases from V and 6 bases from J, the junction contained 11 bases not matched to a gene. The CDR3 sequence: CSASPVSGGADTQYF. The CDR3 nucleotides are TGCAGTGCTAGCCCCGTATCCGGGGGGGCGGATACGCAGTATTTT.